The text below deals with one T cell receptor (beta chain). No antigen is known for it. The source of the sample is a study of cytomegalovirus exposure and HLA in healthy donors. About the study: An earlier analysis identified 110 million or so unique TCR beta sequences in about 179 million T cells.

The CDR3 is 14 amino acids. Germline CDR1 reads SGHTA; CDR2 reads FQGNSA. V lost 3 bases, J lost 5 bases, and 2 bases stayed unmatched. With 60 Vbeta and 13 Jbeta primers, the PCR was carried out. Data came from immunoSEQ multiplex PCR; TCRdb stores just in-frame clones and leaves some out. The sample has 150,000 to 190,000 clones, around 75% seen once. Findings and limits, study-wide: Researchers had no immune exposure information except CMV serostatus available. A missense variant in DCLRE1C was later tied to TCR beta V- and J-gene trimming. High sensitivity and specificity were reportedly achieved when the classifier diagnosed cytomegalovirus status.

V and J are TRBV7-2 and TRBJ2-5, with 11 bases aligning to TRBD2. Input material: PBMCs. The sequence was collected from a man between 18 and 29 years old in good health and CMV-seronegative. This CDR3 reads CASSFTSGSETQYF. CDR3 sequence (DNA): TGTGCCAGCAGCTTTACTAGCGGGAGCGAGACCCAGTACTTC.